The 28 T cell receptor beta chains given below trace back to one sample, sequenced in a study of spatial heterogeneity in lung cancer. Time point given: sample taken at primary tumor resection. TCRdb re-analysed the 5' RACE reads in MiXCR, keeping a single row per CDR3 protein. The table shows roughly 10,000 distinct CDR3 sequences, with 3.7% occurring only once. Material: PBMCs, obtained at surgery. The receptors derive from a female donor with early-stage non-small cell lung cancer.

In its sample, this clonotype ranks as medium-sized. The CDR3 loop reads CSARDALDRGYGYTF. The CDR3 bases are TGCAGTGCTAGAGATGCCCTGGACAGGGGGTATGGCTACACCTTC. This chain links TRBV20-1 with TRBJ1-2; 10 nucleotides match TRBD1. In germline, CDR1 is DFQATT, CDR2 SNEGSKA (reference sequence). With V trimmed by 0 bases and J by 5 bases, 6 bases remained unmatched. The CDR3 contains 15 residues.

This clonotype has at least ten counts. The gene calls are TRBV27 and TRBJ2-3; D is unresolved. V shed 8 bases and J shed 4 bases, with 7 bases lying between them. Per germline, CDR1 MNHEY and CDR2 SMNVEV (reference sequence). The CDR3 sequence is 11 residues long. The CDR3 region has the DNA TGTGCCAGCCAATTCGCAGATACGCAGTATTTT. This encodes CASQFADTQYF.

This clonotype was seen ten or more times. The CDR3 region is CSGIPGTSGEQYF. CDR3 in DNA: TGCAGTGGCATCCCCGGGACTAGCGGCGAGCAGTACTTC. The chain recombines TRBV20-1 with TRBJ2-7; 11 bases fit TRBD2. Trimming at V came to 7 bases and at J to 6 bases, leaving 8 bases not matched to a gene. The CDR3 is 13 residues long. From germline, CDR1 is DFQATT and CDR2 SNEGSKA (reference sequence).

This clonotype was observed at least ten times. The chain is built from TRBV20-1 and TRBJ2-7, with D possibly called TRBD1 or TRBD2 (7 bases each). Trimming stripped 4 bases from V and 0 bases from J, with 16 bases between. Germline values: CDR1 DFQATT, CDR2 SNEGSKA (reference sequence). The CDR3 length is 15 residues. The CDR3 coding sequence is TGCAGTGCTAAGGGAGGGGGCCGTAGCTCCTACGAGCAGTACTTC. Its protein is CSAKGGGRSSYEQYF.

This clonotype came up many times. V usage is TRBV27 and J usage is TRBJ2-7, with TRBD1 matching 10 bases. V lost 6 bases and J lost 1; bases outside the gene matches: 6. Per germline, CDR1 MNHEY and CDR2 SMNVEV (reference sequence). The CDR3 is 15 residues long. The CDR3 sequence: CASRLRDRGSYEQYF. CDR3 nucleotide sequence: TGTGCCAGCAGACTCAGGGACAGGGGATCCTACGAGCAGTACTTC.

This clonotype appeared many times. The J gene is TRBJ2-3, the V gene TRBV9; 10 nucleotides agree with TRBD2. The CDR3 spans 14 residues. CDR1 and CDR2 from the germline V gene are SGDLS and YYNGEE. V dropped 6 bases and J dropped 4; count of bases not matched to a gene: 5. CDR3 protein: CASKQAGGADTQYF. In DNA form, the CDR3 reads TGTGCCAGCAAACAAGCGGGAGGGGCAGATACGCAGTATTTT.

This clonotype has at least ten counts. The chain combines TRBV6-6 with TRBJ1-2; 10 nucleotides agree with TRBD1. The trim removed 5 bases at V and 6 bases at J, leaving 12 bases unmatched. CDR1 and CDR2 (germline): MNHNY, SVGAGI (reference sequence). This CDR3 is built from 16 residues. The CDR3 nucleotides are TGTGCCAGCAGTCCACACCCGGGACAGGGGAGACATGGCTACACCTTC. It encodes CASSPHPGQGRHGYTF.

This clonotype was observed many times. The chain is built from TRBV20-1 and TRBJ1-6; no reliable D call. V lost 6 bases and J lost 4, with 10 bases in between. Germline CDR1 and CDR2: DFQATT and SNEGSKA (reference sequence). The CDR3 spans 13 residues. The CDR3 spells CSARTDYNSPLHF. DNA of the CDR3: TGCAGTGCGAGGACCGATTATAATTCACCCCTCCACTTT.

This clonotype was seen repeatedly, ten times or more. The V call is TRBV28, the J call TRBJ2-1, with D uncertain. From germline, CDR1 is MDHEN and CDR2 SYDVKM. The V end was cut by 2 bases, the J end by 10 bases, with 9 bases between. CDR3 length: 12 residues. The CDR3 region has the DNA TGTGCCAGCAGTTTAGGCAGCGAGGAGCAGTTCTTC. This gives the protein CASSLGSEEQFF.

This clonotype was recorded at least ten times. This chain connects TRBV11-3 to TRBJ1-1, with 11 bases aligning to TRBD1. Trimming took 0 bases from V and 5 from J; bases not matched to a gene: 8. This CDR3 has 17 residues. The germline V gene encodes CDR1 SGHNT and CDR2 YENEEA. CDR3 residues: CASSLEGTGQGDTEAFF. CDR3 DNA: TGTGCCAGCAGCTTAGAGGGAACGGGACAGGGGGATACTGAAGCTTTCTTT. The full variable domain, its missing parts supplied by reference TRBV11-3 and TRBJ1-1, is EAGVVQSPRYKIIEKKQPVAFWCNPISGHNTLYWYLQNLGQGPELLIRYENEEAVDDSQLPKDRFSAERLKGVDSTLKIQPAELGDSAVYLCASSLEGTGQGDTEAFFGQGTRLTVV.

This clonotype is judged medium-sized. The CDR3 loop reads CASSRDRADYGYTF. CDR3 nucleotide sequence: TGTGCCAGCAGCCGGGACAGGGCAGACTATGGCTACACCTTC. This chain uses TRBV5-6 with TRBJ1-2, with 9 bases that match TRBD1. CDR1 is SGHDT, CDR2 YYEEEE, per germline. V was pared by 4 bases and J by 3 bases, with 4 bases of the junction left unmatched. The CDR3 has 14 residues.

The V gene is TRBV11-3, the J gene TRBJ2-1, with TRBD1 as a possible D gene (5 bases). CDR3 size: 15 residues. Trimming left V 5 bases short and J 4 bases short, with 15 bases between. Germline lookup yields CDR1 SGHNT and CDR2 YENEEA. The CDR3 sequence: CASSGIGQGYNEQFF. The CDR3 DNA sequence: TGTGCCAGCAGCGGTATAGGGCAGGGATACAATGAGCAGTTCTTC.

This clonotype has ten or more counts. The V gene is TRBV5-1, the J gene TRBJ2-5; possibly TRBD1 for D (6 bases). There are 13 residues in the CDR3. V was pared by 3 bases and J by 2 bases, with 8 bases between. Germline loops: CDR1 SGHRS, CDR2 YFSETQ. The CDR3 DNA sequence: TGCGCCAGCAGCTCCACAGGGCAAGAGACCCAGTACTTC. It translates to CASSSTGQETQYF.

This clonotype was picked up many times. The DNA of the CDR3 is TGTGCCAGCAGTTCACAGGGGGCGCGGTTGGACTATTCACCCCTCCACTTT. Translated, it gives CASSSQGARLDYSPLHF. The chain combines TRBV6-5 with TRBJ1-6; 9 nucleotides line up with TRBD1. V shed 4 bases and J 8 bases; nucleotides not matched to a gene: 12. CDR1 is MNHEY and CDR2 is SVGAGI in the germline V gene. This CDR3 has 17 residues.

By share of the sample, this clonotype is medium-sized. V usage is TRBV12-3 or TRBV12-4 and J usage is TRBJ2-7, with 7 bases matching TRBD1. Trimming took 5 bases from V and 3 from J; bases not matched to a gene: 7. This CDR3 is built from 14 residues. CDR3 in amino acids: CASSRTGSHYEQYF. CDR3 bases: TGTGCCAGCAGTCGGACAGGTTCGCACTACGAGCAGTACTTC.

This clonotype appeared many times. The genes are TRBV7-2 and TRBJ2-1, with TRBD1 matching 7 bases. CDR1 and CDR2 from the germline V gene are SGHTA and FQGNSA. The CDR3 spans 16 residues. The V gene end was trimmed by 2 bases and the J gene end by 5 bases; junction bases not matched to a gene: 9. Here the CDR3 DNA reads TGTGCCAGCAGCTTAAGGGGTCAGGGGGTCCACAATGAGCAGTTCTTC. Amino acids: CASSLRGQGVHNEQFF.

This clonotype was seen only a few times. At one end, the junction sequence differs from germline, possibly due to a read error. The chain has TRBV6-2 or TRBV6-3 and TRBJ1-2; the D gene is possibly TRBD1 (5 bases). CDR1 is MNHEY and CDR2 is SVGEGT in the germline V gene. This CDR3 has 14 amino acids. The CDR3: CTSSYFEGHYGYTF. In DNA form, the CDR3 reads TGTACCAGCAGTTATTTCGAGGGGCACTATGGCTACACCTTC.

This chain uses TRBV4-3 with TRBJ2-4; 14 bases map to TRBD2. The CDR3 length is 18 residues. Germline assignment: CDR1 LGHNA and CDR2 YSLEER. Losses at the gene ends were 1 base for V and 7 bases for J; bases not matched to a gene: 9. CDR3 in amino acids: CASSQATGLAGARNIQYF. CDR3 DNA: TGCGCCAGCAGCCAAGCGACGGGACTAGCGGGGGCGAGGAACATTCAGTACTTC.

This clonotype occurred many times. The chain has TRBV20-1 and TRBJ2-3; D is perhaps TRBD2 (6 bases). This CDR3 comprises 14 residues. Per the germline V gene, CDR1 is DFQATT and CDR2 is SNEGSKA (reference sequence). Trimming stripped 4 bases from V and 1 base from J, with 12 bases between. The CDR3 spells CSAKPGSGTDTQYF. CDR3 sequence (DNA): TGCAGTGCTAAGCCCGGGAGCGGCACAGATACGCAGTATTTT.

This rearrangement joins TRBV6-5 to TRBJ2-7; D is possibly TRBD1 (6 bases). V gave up 2 bases and J gave up 1 base, with 9 bases separating them. Per the germline V gene, CDR1 is MNHEY and CDR2 is SVGAGI. The CDR3 covers 14 residues. The CDR3 bases are TGTGCCAGCAGTTACCAGCAGGGGTCCTACGAGCAGTACTTC. Translation: CASSYQQGSYEQYF.

This clonotype was observed many times. The CDR3 sequence: CASSLGLQRGTTDTQYF. CDR3 sequence (DNA): TGTGCCAGCAGCTTAGGGCTCCAGCGGGGGACCACAGATACGCAGTATTTT. The chain is built from TRBV7-2 and TRBJ2-3; 8 bases map to TRBD2. CDR1 and CDR2 from the germline V gene are SGHTA and FQGNSA. V trimming: 1 base; J trimming: 2 bases; junction bases outside the gene matches: 8. This CDR3 contains 17 residues.

The table lists this clonotype with many counts. The chain joins TRBV20-1 to TRBJ2-1; either TRBD1 or TRBD2 may fit D (5 bases each). V gave up 4 bases and J gave up 8 bases, with 18 bases separating them. The CDR3 totals 14 residues. CDR1 is DFQATT and CDR2 is SNEGSKA in the germline V gene (reference sequence). CDR3 protein: CSATSPVGVDEQFF. In DNA, the CDR3 is TGCAGTGCTACCTCTCCGGTGGGGGTGGATGAGCAGTTCTTC.

The chain couples TRBV28 to TRBJ1-4; D not certain. The CDR3 consists of 15 residues. The V and J ends lost 6 bases and 4 bases respectively, with 15 bases between them. CDR1 and CDR2 (germline): MDHEN, SYDVKM. The CDR3 sequence is CASSTKPEYNEKLFF. The CDR3 bases are TGTGCCAGCAGCACGAAACCAGAATATAATGAAAAACTGTTTTTT. The variable domain in full, completed from reference TRBV28 and TRBJ1-4, reads DVKVTQSSRYLVKRTGEKVFLECVQDMDHENMFWYRQDPGLGLRLIYFSYDVKMKEKGDIPEGYSVSREKKERFSLILESASTNQTSMYLCASSTKPEYNEKLFFGSGTQLSVL.

The chain has TRBV12-3 or TRBV12-4 and TRBJ1-5, with D hard to call. V was clipped by 11 bases and J by 1 base, with 12 bases between them. CDR3 length: 13 residues. The CDR3 loop is CASRTGSNQPQHF. DNA of the CDR3: TGTGCCTCTAGAACGGGCAGCAATCAGCCCCAGCATTTT.

This clonotype showed up many times. In nucleotides, the CDR3 is TGCAGTGCTAAGCAGGACAGGGGGCGACCTGAAGCTTTCTTT. The encoded protein is CSAKQDRGRPEAFF. The chain has TRBV20-1 and TRBJ1-1; TRBD1 matches 11 bases. Per germline, CDR1 DFQATT and CDR2 SNEGSKA (reference sequence). The CDR3 is 14 amino acids. With V trimmed by 4 bases and J by 6 bases, 7 bases remained unmatched.

This clonotype was recorded at least ten times. The chain carries TRBV18 and TRBJ2-1; TRBD1 is a possible D gene (5 bases). V shed 0 bases and J shed 8 bases, with 11 bases lying between them. Germline CDR1 is KGHSH and CDR2 is LQKENI. This CDR3 has 14 amino acids. As DNA, the CDR3 is TGTGCCAGCTCACCACCGGCAGGGATATATGAGCAGTTCTTC. This translates into CASSPPAGIYEQFF.

This clonotype was counted ten times or more. The chain employs TRBV5-4 and TRBJ2-1, with a possible D match to TRBD2 (6 bases). Trimming pared 3 bases from V and 4 bases from J, leaving 20 bases between. Germline-derived CDR1 and CDR2 are SGHNT and YYREEE (reference sequence). This CDR3 has 17 residues. The chain's CDR3 is CASSSFGLGSGYNEQFF. CDR3 bases: TGTGCCAGCAGCTCCTTTGGATTAGGAAGCGGGTACAATGAGCAGTTCTTC.

This clonotype showed up just a few times. The chain couples TRBV7-9 to TRBJ2-2; 9 nucleotides agree with TRBD2. V lost 1 base, J lost 4 bases, and 7 bases stayed unmatched. Germline V lookup: CDR1 SEHNR, CDR2 FQNEAQ (reference sequence). There are 17 residues in the CDR3. The CDR3 DNA reads as TGTGCCAGCAGCTTAGTAGGTAGCGGGAGTGCCACCGGGGAGCTGTTTTTT. The encoded protein is CASSLVGSGSATGELFF.